What follows are 5 T cell receptor beta chains derived from one specimen sequenced in a study of T cells in Graves' hyperthyroidism and ophthalmopathy. It was RNA transcripts that yielded the amplified TCR beta CDR3 regions. TCR CDR3 underwent first-round RT-PCR with the HTBI primer set. In TCRdb, the multiplex PCR reads were re-called with MiXCR into one record per CDR3 protein. The sample lists some 650,000 distinct CDR3 sequences, about a sixth seen once, with about 3.5% in the top ten. Sequenced material: blood. Source of these receptors: a woman in her 40s with Graves' ophthalmopathy.

This clonotype was observed many times. V gene TRBV18 combines with J gene TRBJ1-1; 8 nucleotides agree with TRBD1. Looked up from germline, CDR1 is KGHSH and CDR2 is LQKENI. This CDR3 is 16 amino acids long. V lost 3 bases, J lost 0 bases, and 6 bases stayed unmatched. The CDR3 DNA reads as TGTGCCAGCTCACCCGGACAGGGTGGTATGAACACTGAAGCTTTCTTT. It is translated as CASSPGQGGMNTEAFF.

This clonotype turned up a few times. This sequence joins TRBV30 and TRBJ2-5, with D possibly matching TRBD2 (6 bases). The CDR3 loop spans 13 amino acids. V lost 4 bases, J lost 5 bases, and 14 bases lay in between. Looked up from germline, CDR1 is GTSNPN and CDR2 is SVGIG (reference sequence). The CDR3 coding sequence is TGTGCCTGGACGGGAGTGCCGCATGAGACCCAGTACTTC. Translation: CAWTGVPHETQYF.

This clonotype was seen repeatedly, ten times or more. The chain has TRBV11-1 and TRBJ2-7, with D possibly TRBD1 on 5 matching bases. CDR3 length: 12 residues. In germline, CDR1 is SGHAT, CDR2 FQDESV (reference sequence). Trimming pared 3 bases from V and 3 bases from J, leaving 6 bases between. CDR3 amino acids: CASSFQGYEQYF. In DNA, the CDR3 is TGTGCCAGCAGCTTCCAGGGCTACGAGCAGTACTTC. Looking up the rest from reference TRBV11-1 and TRBJ2-7 gives the full variable domain: EAEVAQSPRYKITEKSQAVAFWCDPISGHATLYWYRQILGQGPELLVQFQDESVVDDSQLPKDRFSAERLKGVDSTLKIQPAELGDSAMYLCASSFQGYEQYFGPGTRLTVT.

This clonotype was picked up many times. The chain employs TRBV7-2 and TRBJ2-3; either TRBD1 or TRBD2 may fit D (5 bases each). Germline V gene data show CDR1 as SGHTA and CDR2 as FQGNSA. Trimming shortened V by 4 bases and J by 0 bases, and 14 bases separated the two germline ends. This CDR3 spans 16 amino acids. Here the CDR3 DNA reads TGTGCCAGCAGCTCCTTCCGGGGACCTAGCACAGATACGCAGTATTTT. This encodes CASSSFRGPSTDTQYF.

The chain has TRBV6-1 and TRBJ1-1; a weak D match, TRBD1 (5 bases). This CDR3 has 15 residues. Trimming left V 0 bases short and J 1 base short, with 9 bases between. CDR1 and CDR2 (germline): MNHNS, SASEGT. The CDR3 DNA reads TGTGCCAGCAGTGAAGCTCTGGGGGGGAACACTGAAGCTTTCTTT. Its protein product is CASSEALGGNTEAFF.